A selection of T cell receptor beta chains follows, all from one sample in a study of response to subunit inactivated influenza vaccine. TCRdb re-called the RT-PCR reads with MiXCR, one entry per CDR3 protein. The sample carries under 800,000 distinct CDR3 sequences, roughly 13% recorded once. The source was PBMCs from blood, collected 14 to 15 days before vaccination. Receptors originate from a man aged 45-65 years who received an inactivated influenza vaccine. The CDR3 runs from the conserved cysteine through the conserved F or W. The order of the fields is D gene, J gene, CDR3 length, clone size, V gene, CDR3 DNA, CDR3 protein. D genes are given only for firm matches. Size is omitted from some rows. Given values are once, few, many or a class for expanded clones.

>NA|TRBJ2-7|16|few|TRBV10-3
TGTGCCATCAGTGAGTCGACCAGGGGCGTTTACTACGAGCAGTACTTC
CAISESTRGVYYEQYF
>NA|TRBJ1-3|15|many|TRBV7-9
TGTGCCAGCAGCTTAGAAGGCGGGCACCTAAACACCATATATTTT
CASSLEGGHLNTIYF
>NA|TRBJ1-6|17|few|TRBV6-5
TGTGCCAGCAGTTACTCGTGGAGGAGCCCGATTAATTCACCCCTCCACTTT
CASSYSWRSPINSPLHF
>NA|TRBJ2-1|13|NA|TRBV25-1
TGTGCCAGCAGCTTTGCGGGGGCTCGGGAGCAGTTCTTC
CASSFAGAREQFF
>NA|TRBJ2-7|14|NA|TRBV9
TGTGCCAGCAGCGTGAACCTACGCTCCTACGAGCAGTACTTC
CASSVNLRSYEQYF
>TRBD2|TRBJ2-2|18|NA|TRBV4-3
TGCGCCAGCAGCCAAGTAGGGTTCGTAGCGGGCATCACCGGGGAGCTGTTTTTT
CASSQVGFVAGITGELFF
>TRBD2|TRBJ2-1|18|few|TRBV11-1
TGTGCCAGCAGCTTAGCTTATGGGACTAGGCCCAACTACAATGAGCAGTTCTTC
CASSLAYGTRPNYNEQFF
>NA|TRBJ1-3|15|NA|TRBV3-1
TGTGCCAGCAGCCAAGACCTGACATCTGGAAACACCATATATTTT
CASSQDLTSGNTIYF
>NA|TRBJ2-2|15|few|TRBV5-1
TGCGCCAGCAGCATCCGGGACCTAAACACCGGGGAGCTGTTTTTT
CASSIRDLNTGELFF
>NA|TRBJ2-2|14|NA|TRBV5-1
TGCGCCAGCAGCTTCTCTGGGGACACCGGGGAGCTGTTTTTT
CASSFSGDTGELFF
>NA|TRBJ2-3|15|NA|TRBV12-3/TRBV12-4
TGTGCCAGCAGTTTAAGGCAGAGAATCACAGATACGCAGTATTTT
CASSLRQRITDTQYF
>NA|TRBJ1-6|14|NA|TRBV6-1
TGTGCCACGAGCCCCGACAGAGAACTTTCACCCCTCCACTTT
CATSPDRELSPLHF
>NA|TRBJ2-7|15|few|TRBV6-1
TGTGCCAGCAGTGAAGGGACCGATACGTACTACGAGCAGTACTTC
CASSEGTDTYYEQYF
>NA|TRBJ2-7|16|NA|TRBV12-3/TRBV12-4
TGTGCCAGCACGACGACCCGGGGAAACCGCTCCTACGAGCAGTACTTC
CASTTTRGNRSYEQYF
>TRBD2|TRBJ2-1|16|many|TRBV5-1
TGCGCCAGCAGCTTAGTGCTAGCGGGAGCCTACAATGAGCAGTTCTTC
CASSLVLAGAYNEQFF
>NA|TRBJ1-1|17|many|TRBV7-9
TGTGCCAGCAGCTTAGGTTCGGCACAGGGTATGAACACTGAAGCTTTCTTT
CASSLGSAQGMNTEAFF
>TRBD2|TRBJ2-4|18|many|TRBV5-1
TGCGCCAGCAGCTTGGCCGGGACTAGCGGGACTGCCAAAAACATTCAGTACTTC
CASSLAGTSGTAKNIQYF
>NA|TRBJ1-5|15|NA|TRBV2
TGTGCCAGCAGTGCCGAGAGACAGTTCAATCAGCCCCAGCATTTT
CASSAERQFNQPQHF
>NA|TRBJ2-5|15|NA|TRBV15
TGTGCCACCAGCAGAGGCCCGCTGCGGGAAGAGACCCAGTACTTC
CATSRGPLREETQYF
>NA|TRBJ2-5|14|NA|TRBV20-1
TGCAGTGCCATCCAATCGGGTCGAGGCCAGACCCAGTACTTC
CSAIQSGRGQTQYF
>TRBD2|TRBJ2-3|15|NA|TRBV20-1
TGCAGTGCTAGACCGGGTGCGGGAGTTGTTGATACGCAGTATTTT
CSARPGAGVVDTQYF
>TRBD2|TRBJ2-1|14|NA|TRBV7-9
TGTGCCAGCTGGGCTAGCGGAACCAACAATGAGCAGTTCTTC
CASWASGTNNEQFF
>NA|TRBJ1-2|15|many|TRBV10-3
TGTGCCATCAGTGAGTCGATGACGGACAGTGATGGCTACACCTTC
CAISESMTDSDGYTF
>NA|TRBJ1-1|11|many|TRBV20-1
TGCAGTGCTAACCCAGTATGGATAGCTTTCTTT
CSANPVWIAFF
>NA|TRBJ2-2|13|NA|TRBV6-2/TRBV6-3
TGTGCCAGCAGTTACCTCCTATTCCGGGAGCTGTTTTTT
CASSYLLFRELFF
>NA|TRBJ2-5|11|few|TRBV12-3/TRBV12-4
TGTGCCAGCACCCCGGCAGAGACCCAGTACTTC
CASTPAETQYF
>NA|TRBJ2-7|15|once|TRBV9
TGTGCCAGCAGCGTAGGTTCAGGGGGACTCTACGAGCAGTACTTC
CASSVGSGGLYEQYF
>TRBD2|TRBJ2-7|19|NA|TRBV27
TGTGCCAGAGTCCCAATTTTTGCGGGGGGGCCCGCATCGCTCTACGAGCAGTACTTC
CARVPIFAGGPASLYEQYF
>TRBD1|TRBJ2-2|17|few|TRBV7-2
TGTGCCAGCAGCTTTAGCCGGGACAGGCTAAACACCGGGGAGCTGTTTTTT
CASSFSRDRLNTGELFF
>NA|TRBJ2-3|14|NA|TRBV29-1
TGCAGCGTTGAGGATCAGGGACACACAGATACGCAGTATTTT
CSVEDQGHTDTQYF
>TRBD1|TRBJ2-1|14|NA|TRBV28
TGTGCCAGCAGTTTCGACAGGGTATCCAATGAGCAGTTCTTC
CASSFDRVSNEQFF
>NA|TRBJ1-1|13|NA|TRBV4-3
TGCGCCAGCAGCGTGCAGGGAGACACTGAAGCTTTCTTT
CASSVQGDTEAFF
>NA|TRBJ1-5|15|many|TRBV28
TGTGCCAGCAGCCGCGAGGGGGTAGAAAATCAGCCCCAGCATTTT
CASSREGVENQPQHF
>TRBD1|TRBJ2-1|14|many|TRBV5-1
TGCGCCAGCCAAGAGACGGCAGGGGGCTTTGAGCAGTTCTTC
CASQETAGGFEQFF
>NA|TRBJ2-5|13|few|TRBV11-2
TGTGCCAGCAGCCAGGGGCTCGGGGTGGACCAGTACTTC
CASSQGLGVDQYF
>NA|TRBJ2-7|15|few|TRBV6-1
TGTGCCAGCATGGGTAATCGGGCTCCATTGTACGAGCAGTACTTC
CASMGNRAPLYEQYF
>NA|TRBJ2-1|15|NA|TRBV4-3
TGCGCCAGCAGCCAAGATCCGGGACGATACAATGAGCAGTTCTTC
CASSQDPGRYNEQFF
>NA|TRBJ2-2|15|few|TRBV7-2
TGTGCCAGCAGCTTAGGGTACTCCTACACCGGGGAGCTGTTTTTT
CASSLGYSYTGELFF
>TRBD2|TRBJ2-7|15|NA|TRBV20-1
TGCAGTGCTAGGACAGGGACTAGCGGGATATACGAGCAGTACTTC
CSARTGTSGIYEQYF
>NA|TRBJ2-3|16|many|TRBV5-1
TGCGCCAGCAGCTTCGGGGGTTCCTGGCTGACAGATACGCAGTATTTT
CASSFGGSWLTDTQYF
>NA|TRBJ2-1|15|many|TRBV5-1
TGCGCCAGCAGCTTGGACCCGGGTTCCTACAATGAGCAGTTCTTC
CASSLDPGSYNEQFF
>NA|TRBJ2-7|12|NA|TRBV20-1
TGCAGTGCTAGAGTTGCCGGGACCGAGCAGTACTTC
CSARVAGTEQYF